The TCR beta chain described here comes from a study of immune characterization of retroperitoneal liposarcoma. Germline V gene data show CDR1 as MRHNA and CDR2 as SNTAGT. The CDR3 runs to 13 residues. MiXCR, run by TCRdb on the PCR reads, gives a single entry per CDR3 protein. The sample carries roughly 10,000 distinct CDR3 sequences, about a quarter recorded once. The table lists this clonotype with a few counts. This TCR was recovered from a male donor with retroperitoneal liposarcoma. Sequences were obtained from tumor tissue. The chain recombines TRBV6-4 with TRBJ2-5, with 7 bases identical to TRBD2. The DNA matches TRBJ2-1 better at its end, which makes the J call doubtful. DNA of the CDR3: TGTGCCAGCAGTGAGCGGGAGTACAATGAGCAGTTCTTC. Translating it yields CASSEREYNEQFF.